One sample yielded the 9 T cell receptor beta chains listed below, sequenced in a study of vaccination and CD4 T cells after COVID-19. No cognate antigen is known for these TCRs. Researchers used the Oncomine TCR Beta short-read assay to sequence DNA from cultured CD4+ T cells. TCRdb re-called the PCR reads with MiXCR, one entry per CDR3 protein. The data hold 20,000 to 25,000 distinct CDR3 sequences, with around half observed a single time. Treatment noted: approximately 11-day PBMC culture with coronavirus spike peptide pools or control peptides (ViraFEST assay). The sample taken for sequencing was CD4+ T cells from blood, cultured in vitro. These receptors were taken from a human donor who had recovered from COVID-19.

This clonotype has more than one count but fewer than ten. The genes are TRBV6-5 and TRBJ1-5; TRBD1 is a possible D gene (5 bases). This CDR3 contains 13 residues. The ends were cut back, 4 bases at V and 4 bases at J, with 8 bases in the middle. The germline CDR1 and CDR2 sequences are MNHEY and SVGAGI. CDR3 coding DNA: TGTGCCAGCAGTTGGACACCGAATCAGCCCCAGCATTTT. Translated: CASSWTPNQPQHF.

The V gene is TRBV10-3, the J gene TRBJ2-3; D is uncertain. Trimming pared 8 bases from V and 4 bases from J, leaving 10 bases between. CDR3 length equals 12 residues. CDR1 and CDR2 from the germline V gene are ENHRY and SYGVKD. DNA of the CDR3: TGTGCCATCCAGCAGGACGCAGATACGCAGTATTTT. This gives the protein CAIQQDADTQYF.

CDR3 sequence: CASSPNSGTSGLQRDTQYF. Written as DNA, the CDR3 is TGTGCCAGCAGCCCCAACTCCGGGACTAGCGGCCTTCAAAGAGATACGCAGTATTTT. The gene calls are TRBV21-1 and TRBJ2-3; the table gives TRBD2 as D, unverified against the DNA. TRBV21-1 is annotated as a pseudogene. The CDR3 spans 19 residues.

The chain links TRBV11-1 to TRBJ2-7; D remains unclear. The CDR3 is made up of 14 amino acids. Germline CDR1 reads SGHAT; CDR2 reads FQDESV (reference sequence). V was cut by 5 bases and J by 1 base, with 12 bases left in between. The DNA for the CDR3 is TGTGCCAGCAGCAAAGATAAGTTATCCTACGAGCAGTACTTC. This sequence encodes CASSKDKLSYEQYF.

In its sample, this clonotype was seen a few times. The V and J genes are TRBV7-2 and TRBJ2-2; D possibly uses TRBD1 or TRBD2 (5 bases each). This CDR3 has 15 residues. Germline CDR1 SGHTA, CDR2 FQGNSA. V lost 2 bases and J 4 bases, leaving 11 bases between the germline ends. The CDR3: CASSLLGEFTGELFF. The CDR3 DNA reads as TGTGCCAGCAGCTTATTGGGGGAGTTCACCGGGGAGCTGTTTTTT.

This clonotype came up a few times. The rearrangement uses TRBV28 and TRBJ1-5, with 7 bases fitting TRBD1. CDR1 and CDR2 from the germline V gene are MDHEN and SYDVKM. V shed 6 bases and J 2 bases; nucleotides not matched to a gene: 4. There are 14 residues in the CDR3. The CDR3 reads CASSRQGRNQPQHF. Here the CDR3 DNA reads TGTGCCAGCAGCCGACAGGGCCGCAATCAGCCCCAGCATTTT.

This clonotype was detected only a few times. The CDR3 is CASSNAGDTQYF. CDR3 sequence (DNA): TGTGCCAGCAGCAACGCCGGAGATACGCAGTATTTT. The chain employs TRBV6-1 and TRBJ2-3; D gene unclear. V was clipped by 6 bases and J by 5 bases, with 9 bases between them. The CDR3 is 12 amino acids. Per germline, CDR1 MNHNS and CDR2 SASEGT.

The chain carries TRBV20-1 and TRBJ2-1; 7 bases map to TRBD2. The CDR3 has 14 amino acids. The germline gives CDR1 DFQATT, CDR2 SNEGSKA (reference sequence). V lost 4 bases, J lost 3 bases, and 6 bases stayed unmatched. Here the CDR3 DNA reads TGCAGTGCTACCAGCGGGAAAGGCTACAATGAGCAGTTCTTC. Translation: CSATSGKGYNEQFF.

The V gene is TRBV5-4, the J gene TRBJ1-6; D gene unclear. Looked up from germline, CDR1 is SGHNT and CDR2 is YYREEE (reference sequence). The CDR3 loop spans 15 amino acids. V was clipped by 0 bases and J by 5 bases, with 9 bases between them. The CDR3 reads CASSLGFQNNSPLHF. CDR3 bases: TGTGCCAGCAGCTTGGGTTTTCAGAATAATTCACCCCTCCACTTT.